This TCR beta chain originates from a study of T cell repertoires in cytomegalovirus infection. Across the study: CMV epitopes used comprised recently identified HLA-C-restricted ones and well-studied HLA-B-restricted ones. Carrying CMV and the relevant HLA type showed in public TCR beta signatures.

This clonotype was picked up many times. Its antigen is currently unknown. Study results and caveats: CMV carriers with the relevant HLA were identified by cumulative public TCR beta family frequency. Dominating the ex vivo response were TCR beta clonotypes that were CMV-specific and HLA-C-restricted.

The CDR3 runs to 16 residues. V lost 6 bases and J lost 3; bases outside the gene matches: 9. The germline V gene encodes CDR1 MDHEN and CDR2 SYDVKM. TCRdb analysed the reads with MiXCR anew, one entry per CDR3 protein. The data show more than 110,000 distinct CDR3 sequences, with approximately 30% seen just once and about 50% held by the top ten. The sequencing used CD8+ T cells from cultured PBMCs, collected from culture after CMV antigen stimulation. This chain connects TRBV28 to TRBJ2-3; 10 bases fit TRBD2. This sequence was found in a human donor in good health (CMV status not recorded). Some clones in this sample may be carry-over from other donors' samples. The CDR3 reads CASRSRTSGYTDTQYF. In DNA, the CDR3 is TGTGCCAGCAGATCTCGGACTAGCGGATATACAGATACGCAGTATTTT.